Only one count was recorded for the clone carrying this T cell receptor beta chain. The repertoire was sequenced with immunoSEQ multiplex PCR; TCRdb's copy has only in-frame clones and lacks some. The top ten hold 3.5% to 5.5% of the sample, which has 160,000 or so clones, under 90% seen once. The data were taken from a study of cytotoxic CD8 clonotypes in ibrutinib-treated CLL. The TCR was taken from a human donor with chronic lymphocytic leukemia. The source material was PBMCs, sampled after 24 months of ibrutinib treatment.

DNA of the CDR3: TGTGCCAGCAGCCAGCCCAGAAACTCCTACAATGAGCAGTTCTTC. Translating gives CASSQPRNSYNEQFF. The J gene is TRBJ2-1, the V gene TRBV5-5; D is unresolved. The V gene lost 4 bases and the J gene lost 0 bases, with 11 bases spanning the gap. CDR1 is SGHKS and CDR2 is YYEKEE in the germline V gene (reference sequence). CDR3 size: 15 residues.